The clone carrying this TCR beta chain appeared once. These data are taken from a study of blood T cell repertoires in COVID-19. Looking at the study overall: Acute and convalescent COVID-19 specimens originated in the United States, Italy and Spain.

Participants' reported clinical history set cohort assignment. Two negative PCRs, clearance, or symptom resolution had been documented for recovered Cohort 3 donors. Some clones are missing from TCRdb's copy, which holds only in-frame ones; the method was immunoSEQ multiplex PCR. The table includes approximately 280,000 clones, about 85% detected once. The germline V gene has CDR1 SGHRS and CDR2 YFSETQ. Trimming took 4 bases from V and 4 from J, leaving 13 bases between them. The CDR3 totals 14 residues. The sequence came from a woman aged 45-65 years who had recovered from COVID-19. Sequencing was carried out using PBMCs or T cells enriched from blood (not recorded which). V is TRBV5-1 and J is TRBJ2-3, with TRBD1 as a possible D gene (6 bases). This chain's CDR3 is CASSDVQGSDTQYF. Written as DNA, the CDR3 is TGCGCCAGCAGCGACGTACAGGGTTCAGATACGCAGTATTTT.